This T cell receptor (beta chain) was captured by sequencing in a study of OX40 agonist ivuxolimab in advanced cancers. Study-level information: Patients were dosed intravenously with ivuxolimab at 0.01 to 10 mg/kg every 2 weeks. Study-wide results and caveats: At 0.1 to 3.0 mg/kg, CD4+ and CD8+ blood T cells expanded clonally by week 6.

This clone is a singleton in its sample. As yet, its antigen is unknown. Baseline was the first blood sampling point, followed by cycle 4 day 1 and cycle 7 day 1. Data came from immunoSEQ multiplex PCR; TCRdb stores just in-frame clones and leaves some out. The sample has fewer than 60,000 clones; about three quarters are singletons. Germline CDR1 reads WNHNN; CDR2 reads SYGVQD (reference sequence). The V gene lost 6 bases and the J gene lost 1 base, with 9 bases spanning the gap. The CDR3 is 13 residues long. The chain recombines TRBV10-1 with TRBJ2-5; D possibly corresponds to TRBD2 (5 bases). Sequences were derived from CD4+ or CD8+ T cells sorted from blood, sampled in a trial of the OX40 agonist ivuxolimab. The clonotype originates from an adult with an advanced solid tumor such as melanoma, head and neck, liver or kidney cancer. In nucleotides, the CDR3 is TGCGCCAGCAGCACGGAGGTCCAAGAGACCCAGTACTTC. This gives the protein CASSTEVQETQYF.